Given below is one TCR beta chain in context. Its antigen remains unknown. This sample stems from a study of response to subunit inactivated influenza vaccine. Findings of the study overall: The study's authors posited that every seasonal influenza vaccination enlists few new T cells.

TCRdb reprocessed the RT-PCR reads with MiXCR, giving one entry per CDR3 protein. The repertoire holds some 500,000 distinct CDR3 sequences, under 15% seen once, with around 13% in the top ten. This receptor was obtained from a man between 50 and 59 years old who received an inactivated influenza vaccine. Sequenced material: PBMCs from blood, taken more than 35 days after vaccination.

CDR3 coding DNA: TGTGCCAGCAGGGAGGACAGGGACGGCTACACCTTC. As protein: CASREDRDGYTF. The rearrangement uses TRBV2 and TRBJ1-2, with 8 nucleotides matching TRBD1. This CDR3 is 12 amino acids long. CDR1 SNHLY and CDR2 FYNNEI come from the germline V gene. Trimming cost V 6 bases and J 8 bases; bases outside gene matches: 5.